This TCR beta chain originates from a study of regulatory T cells in long-lasting Graves disease. Overall study: Less than 3 months of antithyroid drugs had been taken by newly diagnosed Graves' patients.

The table lists this clonotype with many counts. The time point: newly diagnosed GD, antithyroid drugs for less than 3 months. The TCR library was made from RNA extracted from PBMCs. To make TCR beta libraries, researchers used iRepertoire HTBI primers and Arm-PCR of CDR3 regions. MiXCR, applied by TCRdb to the multiplex PCR reads, yields one record per CDR3 protein. The sample carries about 500,000 distinct CDR3 sequences, roughly 15% recorded once. Germline V gene lookup returns CDR1 GTSNPN and CDR2 SVGIG (reference sequence). Between the trimmed V and J ends, which lost 2 bases and 9 bases, there was a span of 14 bases. The CDR3 loop spans 13 amino acids. The sample was also reused in another study, on T cells in Graves' hyperthyroidism and ophthalmopathy. Turning to that study: On the basis of clinical symptoms, serum thyroxine and TRAb, thyroid ultrasound and orbital computed tomography, diagnoses were made.

The gene calls are TRBV30 and TRBJ1-5; maybe TRBD1 (6 bases). Source: peripheral blood mononuclear cells (PBMCs), taken at new diagnosis, from a patient treated with antithyroid drugs. This sequence originates from a middle-aged man with Graves disease. The CDR3 bases are TGTGCCTGGAGTCCAACCGACAGGACGCCCCAGCATTTT. Its translation is CAWSPTDRTPQHF.